This TCR beta chain originates from a study of T cells expressing NK-cell markers (dated by TCRdb to about 2020). Study-level background: About 8 donors provided sorted CD3+CD56+NKG2C+, CD3+CD56+NKG2C- and CD3+CD56-NKG2C+ T-cell subsets, whose TCR beta-chain repertoires were profiled. Among the eight sequenced donors, only one was HCMV-seronegative, while the other seven were HCMV-seropositive. Randomly selected healthy volunteers, three men and five women, were used as the eight sequenced donors. Libraries were sequenced as 2 x 150 bp reads on Illumina HiSeq 2000/2500, MiSeq or NextSeq. Study-wide findings and limitations: Those dominant clonotypes were again the most abundant among CD3+CD56-NKG2C+ cells in a few donors, at roughly 25-60.1%. In six donors, the dominant CD3+CD56+NKG2C+ clonotypes ranked among the top 10 CD8+ clonotypes, making up about 1.0-8% of CD8+ T cells. Whether the expanded NKG2C-expressing T cell clones were specific for HCMV antigens remained unclear.

To determine HCMV serostatus, a commercial ELISA kit was used to detect HCMV-specific IgG in serum. Ficoll density gradient centrifugation was used to isolate peripheral blood mononuclear cells from blood. Instrument on record: Illumina HiSeq 2000. The TCR beta cDNA libraries were made using 5'RACE template switching, a step that added both a universal primer site and unique molecular identifiers. Priming for cDNA synthesis came from the TCR beta constant segment, and two successive PCR amplification steps followed. Turning to the authors' computational methods: MIGEC was used to demultiplex reads and group reads by UMI, and MiTCR was used to assemble and quantify clonotypes. To exclude erroneous sequences, only TCR cDNA sequences supported by at least two reads were retained. The tcR package was used for downstream repertoire analysis, and clonotypes were matched across fractions by CDR3 nucleotide sequence plus V segment. VDJmatch was used to annotate antigen specificity against VDJdb, with one amino acid substitution allowed in CDR3. The reads underwent TCRdb reprocessing, giving one record for each CDR3 protein sequence and no DNA. TCRdb's processing, not the authors' own work, is the source of the V and J calls. The sample table holds a few hundred thousand distinct CDR3 sequences. Jointly, the top ten make up 5.2% of the sample.

For CDR1 and CDR2, the germline V gene (reference sequence) lists SGHNT and YYREEE. Measured from the cysteine to the phenylalanine, the CDR3 is 15 residues long. The DNA is unrecorded. Of note for this clonotype: The specificity of this receptor is unknown.

This TCR was recovered from a man aged 18 to 69 in good health. The V and J segments used are TRBV5-4 and TRBJ2-1; TCRdb gives TRBD2 as the D gene, but with no DNA this cannot be confirmed. Sequenced sample: blood T cells: a sorted CD56 or NKG2C T cell subset, CD4+ or CD8+ T cells, or bulk PBMC T cells (not recorded which). The CDR3 corresponds to CASSRGGNVYNEQFF.